Below, 23 T cell receptor beta chains from the same sample are listed, as sequenced in a study of T cells in Graves' hyperthyroidism and ophthalmopathy (dated by TCRdb to between 2018 and 2021). Library method: multiplex PCR. The sequencer listed for this sample is Illumina HiSeq 2000. The TCR beta CDR3 regions were amplified from the RNA transcripts. The TCR CDR3 was subjected to a first round of RT-PCR using the HTBI primer set and the Qiagen OneStep RT-PCR kit. TCRdb cleaned the public reads at Q25 with fastp, built clones with MiXCR and kept in-frame beta chains. Identical CDR3 protein sequences are pooled into one entry, listed with their most common genes and DNA. In this sample the table shows under 750,000 distinct CDR3 sequences, roughly a sixth of which occur a single time. Jointly, the top ten make up over 15% of the sample. The sample consisted of blood. Every receptor here comes from a woman aged 50 to 65 with Graves' hyperthyroidism that later progressed to Graves' ophthalmopathy.

This clonotype was seen more than once but under ten times. The gene calls are TRBV27 and TRBJ1-6, with D hard to call. Germline V CDR1 and CDR2: MNHEY, SMNVEV (reference sequence). CDR3 size: 14 residues. V was clipped by 5 bases and J by 7 bases, with 12 bases between them. This CDR3 reads CASSVYVLNSPLHF. In DNA, the CDR3 is TGTGCCAGCAGTGTCTACGTTCTCAATTCACCCCTCCACTTT.

This clonotype was detected only a few times. The chain employs TRBV28 and TRBJ1-1, with 9 bases lining up with TRBD1. Trimming at V came to 7 bases and at J to 6 bases, leaving 6 bases not matched to a gene. Germline V gene lookup returns CDR1 MDHEN and CDR2 SYDVKM. The CDR3 totals 13 residues. CDR3 sequence: CASKGQGQSEAFF. DNA of the CDR3: TGTGCCAGCAAGGGACAGGGTCAGTCTGAAGCTTTCTTT.

There are a few counts of this clonotype. This chain links TRBV20-1 with TRBJ1-5; D unclear. Trimming removed 6 bases from V and 4 bases from J, with 13 bases in between. The CDR3 extends over 13 amino acids. CDR1 is DFQATT, CDR2 SNEGSKA, per germline (reference sequence). The CDR3 here is CSAPGRENQPQHF. CDR3 DNA sequence: TGCAGTGCACCCGGACGGGAGAATCAGCCCCAGCATTTT.

This clonotype was counted only a few times. The V gene is TRBV12-3 or TRBV12-4, the J gene TRBJ2-3, with D hard to call. With 8 bases removed from V and 8 bases from J, the gap between germline ends came to 17 bases. The CDR3 spans 13 residues. The DNA for the CDR3 is TGTGCCAGCGAAAACGGAAGGGCAGCTACGCAGTATTTT. The encoded protein is CASENGRAATQYF.

This clonotype was recorded many times. The chain couples TRBV2 to TRBJ1-2; D unresolved. The CDR3 spans 15 residues. The germline gives CDR1 SNHLY, CDR2 FYNNEI. Trimming removed 2 bases from V and 2 bases from J, with 12 bases in between. CDR3 DNA: TGTGCCAGCAGTGAAAGGGCCGGAACGAACTATGGCTACACCTTC. It encodes CASSERAGTNYGYTF.

This clonotype was detected many times. V usage is TRBV13 and J usage is TRBJ2-1; TRBD1 agrees at 7 bases. The V gene's germline CDR1 is PRHDT and CDR2 FYEKMQ (reference sequence). The CDR3 loop spans 16 amino acids. With V trimmed by 5 bases and J by 0 bases, 7 bases remained unmatched. CDR3 nucleotide sequence: TGTGCCAGCAGCATATCCAGGGGGATCTCCTACAATGAGCAGTTCTTC. Its translation: CASSISRGISYNEQFF.

This clonotype was found a few times. The CDR3 here is CASSPNLDTGELFF. In DNA, the CDR3 is TGTGCCAGCAGCCCAAACCTTGACACCGGGGAGCTGTTTTTT. J is TRBJ2-2 and V is TRBV7-3, with D hard to call. Germline V CDR1 and CDR2: SGHTA, FQGTGA. The CDR3 is 14 amino acids. V dropped 5 bases and J dropped 3 bases, with 10 bases sitting between them.

V and J are TRBV7-2 and TRBJ1-5; 8 bases fit TRBD1. The CDR3 is made up of 15 amino acids. The V gene end was trimmed by 2 bases and the J gene end by 8 bases; junction bases not matched to a gene: 8. CDR1 is SGHTA and CDR2 is FQGNSA in the germline V gene. The CDR3 loop is CASSLNRGNLEPQHF. CDR3 nucleotide sequence: TGTGCCAGCAGCTTAAACAGGGGGAATTTAGAGCCCCAGCATTTT.

This clonotype was observed at least ten times. This chain joins TRBV2 and TRBJ1-2, with D possibly TRBD1 on 5 matching bases. CDR1 and CDR2 from the germline V gene are SNHLY and FYNNEI. The CDR3 covers 13 residues. Trimming stripped 5 bases from V and 11 bases from J, with 18 bases between. CDR3 sequence: CASSQTEAFMYTF. CDR3 coding DNA: TGTGCCAGCAGTCAGACAGAGGCGTTCATGTACACCTTC.

The chain links TRBV6-1 to TRBJ1-2, with no clear D. The V and J ends lost 5 bases and 2 bases respectively, with 15 bases between them. Germline CDR1 MNHNS, CDR2 SASEGT. The CDR3 covers 15 residues. CDR3 coding DNA: TGTGCCAGCAGTCCCCGTGACGGAATGAACTATGGCTACACCTTC. Translating gives CASSPRDGMNYGYTF.

The chain is built from TRBV7-8 and TRBJ1-5; 8 bases line up with TRBD1. Looked up from germline, CDR1 is SGHVS and CDR2 is FQNEAQ. V lost 7 bases to trimming and J lost 0 bases; unmatched junction nucleotides: 5. The CDR3 has 15 amino acids. The CDR3 region has the DNA TGTGCCAGCAACCAGGGGGCCGTTAGCAATCAGCCCCAGCATTTT. This encodes CASNQGAVSNQPQHF.

This clonotype was observed a few times. A junction boundary mismatches the germline segment, possibly from a read error. The V gene is TRBV7-9, the J gene TRBJ2-2; D gene ambiguous. The CDR3 spans 15 residues. Germline CDR1 and CDR2: SEHNR and FQNEAQ (reference sequence). DNA of the CDR3: TGTGCCAGCAGCTTAGCGCGCACAGCAACCGAGGAGCTGTTTTTT. Encoded protein: CASSLARTATEELFF.

There are many counts of this clonotype. J is TRBJ2-2 and V is TRBV11-2; D ambiguous. Germline CDR1 reads SGHAT; CDR2 reads FQNNGV. The CDR3 has 15 residues. The germline V and J ends were trimmed by 3 bases and 2 bases, with 10 bases remaining between them. The DNA of the CDR3 is TGTGCCAGCAGCTTTAATAGGGCTAACACCGGGGAGCTGTTTTTT. It translates to CASSFNRANTGELFF.

The chain is built from TRBV6-2 or TRBV6-3 and TRBJ2-5; D perhaps matches TRBD2 (5 bases). Germline assignment: CDR1 MNHEY and CDR2 SVGEGT. V was clipped by 5 bases and J by 1 base, with 14 bases between them. This CDR3 region has 15 residues. CDR3 in amino acids: CASSTRRRPQETQYF. CDR3 nucleotides: TGTGCCAGCAGTACCCGGAGGAGACCCCAAGAGACCCAGTACTTC.

This clonotype was seen more than once but under ten times. This chain uses TRBV10-3 with TRBJ2-6; 7 bases align to TRBD1. Germline V gives CDR1 ENHRY, CDR2 SYGVKD. The junction had 4 bases not matched to a gene; V was cut back by 3 bases and J by 2 bases. The CDR3 contains 16 residues. CDR3 sequence (DNA): TGTGCCATCAGTGAAACAACAGGGGCTGGGGCCAACGTCCTGACTTTC. Protein: CAISETTGAGANVLTF.

V gene TRBV7-2 combines with J gene TRBJ2-7; TRBD2 matches 9 bases. The CDR3 totals 14 residues. Germline V lookup: CDR1 SGHTA, CDR2 FQGNSA. V gave up 3 bases and J gave up 6 bases; unmatched junction bases: 6. CDR3 loop: CASSFGRGGGEQYF. CDR3 nucleotide sequence: TGTGCCAGCAGCTTCGGGCGGGGGGGCGGCGAGCAGTACTTC. Full variable domain (remainder filled in from reference TRBV7-2 and TRBJ2-7): GAGVSQSPSNKVTEKGKDVELRCDPISGHTALYWYRQSLGQGLEFLIYFQGNSAPDKSGLPSDRFSAERTGGSVSTLTIQRTQQEDSAVYLCASSFGRGGGEQYFGPGTRLTVT.

This clonotype was observed many times. CDR3: CASSFSGGPYNEQFF. The CDR3 DNA sequence: TGTGCCAGCAGTTTTAGCGGGGGACCTTACAATGAGCAGTTCTTC. The chain has TRBV27 and TRBJ2-1; 9 bases align to TRBD2. The CDR3 is made up of 15 amino acids. V lost 3 bases and J lost 4; bases outside the gene matches: 4. Germline loops: CDR1 MNHEY, CDR2 SMNVEV (reference sequence).

This clonotype occurred once. The chain recombines TRBV5-1 with TRBJ2-1; D is ambiguous. V was cut by 2 bases and J by 12 bases, with 3 bases left in between. The CDR3 consists of 9 residues. CDR1 is SGHRS and CDR2 is YFSETQ in the germline V gene. The CDR3 reads CASSFWQFF. The CDR3 nucleotides read TGCGCCAGCAGCTTTTGGCAGTTCTTC.

Only a few counts were recorded for this clonotype. In nucleotides, the CDR3 is TGTGCCAGCAGTTCCGCGGGGGGCATCTCTGGAAACACCATATATTTT. Its protein product is CASSSAGGISGNTIYF. The V call is TRBV12-3 or TRBV12-4, the J call TRBJ1-3; maybe TRBD1 (6 bases). The CDR3 sequence is 16 residues long. The V gene lost 4 bases and the J gene lost 0 bases, with 13 bases spanning the gap.

This clonotype was found many times. This sequence joins TRBV10-3 and TRBJ1-1, with TRBD1 matching over 7 bases. The V gene end was trimmed by 2 bases and the J gene end by 3 bases; junction bases not matched to a gene: 6. The germline V gene encodes CDR1 ENHRY and CDR2 SYGVKD. The CDR3 is 15 amino acids. In DNA, the CDR3 is TGTGCCATCAGTGAGAGGACAGGCGGCTACACTGAAGCTTTCTTT. It is translated as CAISERTGGYTEAFF.

To note about this clonotype: The germline gene is not matched at one end of the junction; a read error may be the cause. The chain recombines TRBV5-1 with TRBJ1-1; D is unresolved. Germline CDR1 and CDR2: SGHRS and YFSETQ. This CDR3 spans 13 amino acids. Written as DNA, the CDR3 is TGCGCCAGCAGCTTGGTCGAGCACACTGAAGCTTCCTTT. Translating it yields CASSLVEHTEASF.

As concerns this clonotype: Compared with germline, one end of the junction differs, possibly owing to a read error. The rearrangement uses TRBV7-7 and TRBJ2-1; the D gene is possibly TRBD1 (6 bases). Germline-derived CDR1 and CDR2 are SSHAT and FNYEAQ (reference sequence). CDR3 length: 14 amino acids. The CDR3 is CASSLGAGQGEQFF. CDR3 DNA: TGTGCTAGCAGCTTGGGGGCAGGCCAGGGTGAGCAGTTCTTC.

This clonotype showed up many times. V usage is TRBV3-1 and J usage is TRBJ1-5; 7 bases align to TRBD1. The CDR3 is 14 amino acids. Germline trimming cut 2 bases from V and 6 bases from J; bases unmatched to any gene: 4. Per germline, CDR1 LGHDT and CDR2 YNNKEL (reference sequence). The chain's CDR3 is CASSQTDRAQPQHF. CDR3 DNA: TGTGCCAGCAGCCAAACTGACAGGGCTCAGCCCCAGCATTTT. Full variable domain (rest looked up from reference TRBV3-1 and TRBJ1-5): DTAVSQTPKYLVTQMGNDKSIKCEQNLGHDTMYWYKQDSKKFLKIMFSYNNKELIINETVPNRFSPKSPDKAHLNLHINSLELGDSAVYFCASSQTDRAQPQHFGDGTRLSIL.